The rows below give T cell receptor beta chains drawn from one sample of a study of blood T cell repertoires in COVID-19. Generated by immunoSEQ multiplex PCR, the TCRdb table keeps only in-frame clones and is missing some. The sample holds tens of thousands of clones, 82% seen once. What was sequenced was peripheral blood. The receptors come from a woman over 75 with acute or convalescent COVID-19. CDR3s include the opening cysteine and the closing phenylalanine or tryptophan. The order of the fields is V gene, J gene, D gene, clone size, CDR3 DNA, CDR3 protein. A D gene is named only where the DNA matches it firmly. Clone size is not always given. Where it is, it says once, few, many or a class for expanded clones.

V: TRBV30
J: TRBJ1-1
D: -
size: -
DNA: TGTGCCTGGAGTGTTGCATTCCCATGGCCGGTGGTGAGGGACACTGAAGCTTTCTTT
CDR3: CAWSVAFPWPVVRDTEAFF

V: TRBV4-3
J: TRBJ2-7
D: TRBD2
size: -
DNA: TGCGCCAGCAGCCAACTAGCGGGGGGGTCCTACGAGCAGTACTTC
CDR3: CASSQLAGGSYEQYF

V: TRBV3-1/TRBV3-2
J: TRBJ1-3
D: -
size: few
DNA: TGTGCCAGCAGCGCCTCAGGGCCCAGCTCTGGAAACACCATATATTTT
CDR3: CASSASGPSSGNTIYF

V: TRBV12-1
J: TRBJ2-7
D: -
size: -
DNA: TGTGCCAGCAGCTTACGGACTAGCGGGAATCCCTACGAGCAGTACTTC
CDR3: CASSLRTSGNPYEQYF

V: TRBV10-3
J: TRBJ2-1
D: TRBD1
size: -
DNA: TGTGCCATCAGTCCGGGACAGGGGTTGTACAATGAGCAGTTCTTC
CDR3: CAISPGQGLYNEQFF

V: TRBV27
J: TRBJ2-2
D: TRBD2
size: -
DNA: TGTGCCAGCAGTCCGCCCCTCGGGACTAGCGGCCATTCGAACACCGGGGAGCTGTTTTTT
CDR3: CASSPPLGTSGHSNTGELFF

V: TRBV5-4
J: TRBJ2-3
D: -
size: -
DNA: TGTGCCAGCAGCTTGGCCGGGGAGGATACGCAGTATTTT
CDR3: CASSLAGEDTQYF

V: TRBV11-3
J: TRBJ2-1
D: -
size: -
DNA: TGTGCCAGCAGCTTAGAGACACATGAGCAGTTCTTC
CDR3: CASSLETHEQFF

V: TRBV10-1
J: TRBJ2-1
D: -
size: -
DNA: TGCGCCAGCAGTGAGTTACAGGGAGTCTACAATGAGCAGTTCTTC
CDR3: CASSELQGVYNEQFF

V: TRBV5-1
J: TRBJ1-1
D: TRBD1
size: -
DNA: TGCGCCAGCAGCCTAATTCCGGGACAGGGGACGGGACGCAGGGGGTACACTGAAGCTTTCTTT
CDR3: CASSLIPGQGTGRRGYTEAFF

V: TRBV5-6
J: TRBJ2-7
D: TRBD1
size: -
DNA: TGTGCCAGCAGCTTGGGCGTCAGGGGGCACGACGAGCAGTACTTC
CDR3: CASSLGVRGHDEQYF

V: TRBV6-5
J: TRBJ1-2
D: TRBD1
size: -
DNA: TGTGCCAGCAGCCGGGGGACAGGGAATGGCTACACCTTC
CDR3: CASSRGTGNGYTF

V: TRBV5-4
J: TRBJ2-7
D: -
size: -
DNA: TGTGCCAGCAGCCTACCTTCGGGCGAGCAGTACTTC
CDR3: CASSLPSGEQYF

V: TRBV7-2
J: TRBJ2-1
D: -
size: -
DNA: TGTGCCAGCAGCTCCGGGACTTTCGAATACAATGAGCAGTTCTTC
CDR3: CASSSGTFEYNEQFF

V: TRBV19
J: TRBJ2-3
D: -
size: -
DNA: TGTGCCAGTAGTGTGACAGACGAGCTCAGTAAGCAGTATTTT
CDR3: CASSVTDELSKQYF

V: TRBV30
J: TRBJ1-1
D: TRBD1
size: few
DNA: TGTGCCTCCCGGGACAGTAGGAACACTGAAGCTTTCTTT
CDR3: CASRDSRNTEAFF

V: TRBV7-2
J: TRBJ1-1
D: -
size: -
DNA: TGTGCCAGCATCCTGACAGTGCCCTTCATGAACACTGAAGCTTTCTTT
CDR3: CASILTVPFMNTEAFF

V: TRBV27
J: TRBJ2-1
D: TRBD1
size: -
DNA: TGTGCCAGCACCTTGGGACAGGGTAGGAATGAGCAGTTCTTC
CDR3: CASTLGQGRNEQFF

V: TRBV9
J: TRBJ2-7
D: TRBD1
size: -
DNA: TGTGCCAGCAGCCCAGGGGGAACGCATACCTACGAGCAGTACTTC
CDR3: CASSPGGTHTYEQYF

V: TRBV4-1
J: TRBJ2-5
D: -
size: -
DNA: TGCGCCAGCAGCCAAGGCCTAGGGGAAGAGACCCAGTACTTC
CDR3: CASSQGLGEETQYF

V: TRBV5-1
J: TRBJ2-1
D: TRBD2
size: -
DNA: TGCGCCAGCAGCCTAGCGGGAAATTACTACAATGAGCAGTTCTTC
CDR3: CASSLAGNYYNEQFF

V: TRBV21-1
J: TRBJ1-6
D: -
size: -
DNA: TGTGCCAGCAGCAAGACTGGCACGGACAGGGCTCGAAACCAATCACCCCTCCACTTT
CDR3: CASSKTGTDRARNQSPLHF